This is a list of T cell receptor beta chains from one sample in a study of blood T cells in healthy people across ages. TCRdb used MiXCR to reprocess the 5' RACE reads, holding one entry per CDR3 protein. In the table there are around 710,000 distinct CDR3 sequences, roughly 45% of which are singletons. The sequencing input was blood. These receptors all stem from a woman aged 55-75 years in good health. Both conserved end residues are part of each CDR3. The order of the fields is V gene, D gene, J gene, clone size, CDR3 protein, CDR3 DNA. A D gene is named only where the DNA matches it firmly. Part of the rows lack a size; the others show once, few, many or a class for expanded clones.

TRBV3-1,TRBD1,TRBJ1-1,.,CASSLLWTGPNTEAFF,TGTGCCAGCAGCCTTCTATGGACAGGGCCGAACACTGAAGCTTTCTTT
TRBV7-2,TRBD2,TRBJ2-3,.,CASSLYGLAGRGDTQYF,TGTGCCAGCAGCCTCTACGGACTAGCGGGGAGGGGAGATACGCAGTATTTT
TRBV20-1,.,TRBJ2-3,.,CSARDDFRGHLDTQYF,TGCAGTGCTAGAGATGACTTCCGGGGTCACCTAGATACGCAGTATTTT
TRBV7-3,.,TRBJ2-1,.,CASSPGAKNEQFF,TGTGCCAGCAGCCCCGGGGCAAAGAATGAGCAGTTCTTC
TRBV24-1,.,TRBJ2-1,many,CATSEYNEQFF,TGTGCCACCAGTGAGTACAATGAGCAGTTCTTC
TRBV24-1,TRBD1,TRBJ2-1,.,CATSDPGTGATSSSEQFF,TGTGCCACCAGTGACCCTGGGACAGGGGCCACCTCCTCCAGTGAGCAGTTCTTC
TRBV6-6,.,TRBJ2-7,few,CASSSPPVYEQYF,TGTGCCAGCAGTTCCCCCCCCGTTTACGAGCAGTACTTC
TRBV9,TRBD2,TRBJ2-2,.,CASSALVAGGPNGELFF,TGTGCCAGCAGCGCGTTGGTAGCGGGAGGGCCGAACGGGGAGCTGTTTTTT
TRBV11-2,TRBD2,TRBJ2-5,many,CASSRATSGTGTQYF,TGTGCCAGCAGCCGCGCGACTAGCGGCACGGGGACCCAGTACTTC
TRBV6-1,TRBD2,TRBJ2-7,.,CASTGLAGGPSSYNEQYF,TGTGCCAGCACTGGACTAGCGGGAGGGCCTAGCTCCTACAATGAGCAGTACTTC
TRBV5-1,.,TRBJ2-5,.,CASSSAQLHLAETQYF,TGCGCCAGCAGCTCGGCCCAACTGCACTTAGCGGAGACCCAGTACTTC
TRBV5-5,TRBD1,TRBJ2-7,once,CASSFTGTGNSYEQYF,TGTGCCAGCAGCTTTACCGGGACAGGGAATTCCTACGAGCAGTACTTC
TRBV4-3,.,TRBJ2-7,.,CASSQVRGSFYEQYF,TGCGCCAGCAGCCAGGTCCGGGGCTCCTTTTACGAGCAGTACTTC
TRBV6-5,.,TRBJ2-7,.,CASSYPNPLSGAYYEQYF,TGTGCCAGCAGTTACCCCAACCCTCTTAGCGGAGCTTACTACGAGCAGTACTTC
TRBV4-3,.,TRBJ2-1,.,CASSPIEGSLSYNEQFF,TGCGCCAGCAGCCCCATAGAGGGAAGCCTCTCCTACAATGAGCAGTTCTTC